This passage covers 31 T cell receptor beta chains from one sample sequenced in a study of lymphopenia after photon versus proton radiotherapy. TCRdb's copy holds only in-frame clones and misses some; the assay was immunoSEQ multiplex PCR. The table lists approximately 80,000 clones, more than 70% of them singletons. The sample in question was peripheral blood, obtained from a patient treated with proton-based radiotherapy. These receptors were taken from a man aged 55 to 70 with pancreatic cancer.

This CDR3 reads CASRGTGGDEQYF. CDR3 in DNA: TGTGCCAGCAGGGGGACAGGGGGCGACGAGCAGTACTTC. The chain has TRBV4-2 and TRBJ2-7; TRBD1 matches 12 bases. The germline V gene has CDR1 LGHNA and CDR2 YNFKEQ. V shed 6 bases, J shed 5 bases, and the junction held 2 bases outside the gene matches. CDR3 length equals 13 residues.

This chain joins TRBV7-2 and TRBJ2-5; 13 bases fit TRBD2. The CDR3 consists of 19 residues. Germline V CDR1 and CDR2: SGHTA, FQGNSA. Trimming at V came to 1 base and at J to 4 bases, leaving 12 bases not matched to a gene. The CDR3 region has the DNA TGTGCCAGCAGCTTAGGGACGGGACTAGCGGGATTGGTAGGAGAGACCCAGTACTTC. As protein: CASSLGTGLAGLVGETQYF.

The chain uses TRBV7-2 and TRBJ1-1; D unclear. V was shortened by 1 base and J by 6 bases, with 9 bases between the two germline ends. Germline V lookup: CDR1 SGHTA, CDR2 FQGNSA. The length of the CDR3 is 13 residues. CDR3 sequence: CASSLERVSEAFF. CDR3 coding DNA: TGTGCCAGCAGCTTAGAAAGGGTTTCTGAAGCTTTCTTT.

This clone has only a few counts. This chain links TRBV30 with TRBJ1-1; D is possibly TRBD1 (5 bases). The V gene's germline CDR1 is GTSNPN and CDR2 SVGIG (reference sequence). The CDR3 contains 14 residues. Trimming removed 2 bases at V and 2 bases at J, with 12 bases between. The CDR3 bases are TGTGCCTGGAGTTTGGGGACTACAAACACTGAAGCTTTCTTT. Translating it yields CAWSLGTTNTEAFF.

In this sample, this clone turned up a few times. In DNA form, the CDR3 reads TGCGCCAGCAGCTCCTCTTCGGGAGGGGGCTGGGAGACCCAGTACTTC. Its translation is CASSSSSGGGWETQYF. The V and J genes are TRBV5-1 and TRBJ2-5, with D possibly matching TRBD2 (8 bases). The V end lost 3 bases, the J end lost 5 bases, and 20 bases lay between the germline ends. The CDR3 runs 16 residues. CDR1 is SGHRS and CDR2 is YFSETQ in the germline V gene.

This clone was found once. The chain links TRBV7-8 to TRBJ2-1, with D possibly matching TRBD1 (6 bases). V dropped 1 base and J dropped 2 bases, with 12 bases sitting between them. CDR3 length equals 16 residues. Germline CDR1 SGHVS, CDR2 FQNEAQ. CDR3 DNA: TGTGCCAGCAGCTTAGGGTTAACAGGGACCTACAATGAGCAGTTCTTC. This sequence encodes CASSLGLTGTYNEQFF. Drawing the rest from reference TRBV7-8 and TRBJ2-1, the complete variable domain is GAGVSQSPRYKVAKRGQDVALRCDPISGHVSLFWYQQALGQGPEFLTYFQNEAQLDKSGLPSDRFFAERPEGSVSTLKIQRTQQEDSAVYLCASSLGLTGTYNEQFFGPGTRLTVL.

The V gene is TRBV19, the J gene TRBJ1-5; 7 bases are shared with TRBD1. Germline V gives CDR1 LNHDA, CDR2 SQIVND (reference sequence). The CDR3 extends over 15 amino acids. V was pared by 5 bases and J by 6 bases, with 10 bases of the junction left unmatched. The CDR3 protein is CASSSLRGAIQPQHF. The CDR3 region has the DNA TGTGCCAGTAGTTCGCTCAGGGGGGCGATTCAGCCCCAGCATTTT.

On this clone itself: In the same sample, other DNA sequences code for this CDR3. This chain connects TRBV5-1 to TRBJ2-7, with D unresolved. The CDR3 runs 11 residues. V was shortened by 1 base and J by 7 bases, with 6 bases between the two germline ends. Germline CDR1 is SGHRS and CDR2 is YFSETQ. The CDR3 here is CASSLTGEQYF. The CDR3 DNA sequence: TGCGCCAGCAGCTTGACCGGAGAGCAGTACTTC. Supplemented by reference TRBV5-1 and TRBJ2-7, the full variable domain reads KAGVTQTPRYLIKTRGQQVTLSCSPISGHRSVSWYQQTPGQGLQFLFEYFSETQRNKGNFPGRFSGRQFSNSRSEMNVSTLELGDSALYLCASSLTGEQYFGPGTRLTVT.

Here the CDR3 DNA reads TGTGCCAGCAGTCCGCCCGGGACAGGATCGATCGGCATCTCCTACGAGCAGTACTTC. Its protein is CASSPPGTGSIGISYEQYF. The chain has TRBV28 and TRBJ2-7; 8 bases agree with TRBD1. Trimming at V came to 5 bases and at J to 0 bases, leaving 18 bases not matched to a gene. CDR1 and CDR2 (germline): MDHEN, SYDVKM. This CDR3 spans 19 amino acids.

The rearrangement uses TRBV7-6 and TRBJ2-2; TRBD2 agrees at 8 bases. This CDR3 comprises 17 residues. V trimming: 0 bases; J trimming: 6 bases; junction bases outside the gene matches: 9. CDR1 and CDR2 from the germline V gene are SGHVS and FNYEAQ. Here the CDR3 reads CASSLAPGGNIPGELFF. CDR3 nucleotides: TGTGCCAGCAGCTTAGCCCCGGGGGGGAATATTCCCGGGGAGCTGTTTTTT.

The gene calls are TRBV28 and TRBJ1-1; D gene uncertain. The CDR3 runs to 12 residues. The germline V gene has CDR1 MDHEN and CDR2 SYDVKM. Trimming took 3 bases from V and 4 from J, leaving 6 bases between them. The CDR3 DNA reads as TGTGCCAGCAGTTTCGTAGGCACTGAAGCTTTCTTT. Its protein product is CASSFVGTEAFF.

J is TRBJ1-1 and V is TRBV28, with no clear D. CDR3 size: 13 residues. V shed 3 bases and J shed 7 bases, with 12 bases lying between them. CDR1 MDHEN and CDR2 SYDVKM come from the germline V gene. CDR3 coding DNA: TGTGCCAGCAGTTTCAAAGGTACCAGTGAAGCTTTCTTT. Its translation is CASSFKGTSEAFF.

This clone has a single count. The J gene is TRBJ2-1, the V gene TRBV5-4; D gene uncertain. Germline CDR1 SGHNT, CDR2 YYREEE (reference sequence). V was pared by 7 bases and J by 9 bases, with 14 bases between. The CDR3 is 12 residues long. CDR3 bases: TGTGCCAGCGGACCCCGAACGGTTGAGCAGTTCTTC. Translation: CASGPRTVEQFF.

V and J are TRBV28 and TRBJ2-7; no definite D call. The germline V gene encodes CDR1 MDHEN and CDR2 SYDVKM. Trimming removed 5 bases from V and 0 bases from J, with 14 bases in between. The CDR3 is made up of 15 amino acids. The CDR3: CASSPHSTVSYEQYF. Written as DNA, the CDR3 is TGTGCCAGCAGTCCCCACTCAACAGTCTCCTACGAGCAGTACTTC.

The chain recombines TRBV11-2 with TRBJ2-7; TRBD1 is a possible D gene (6 bases). The germline V and J ends were trimmed by 5 bases and 6 bases, with 11 bases remaining between them. CDR1 and CDR2 from the germline V gene are SGHAT and FQNNGV. This CDR3 region has 12 residues. The DNA for the CDR3 is TGTGCCAGCAGCCGCCAGGGGATCGAGCAGTACTTC. Residues: CASSRQGIEQYF.

The chain is built from TRBV9 and TRBJ2-1; a weak D match, TRBD2 (6 bases). Germline lookup yields CDR1 SGDLS and CDR2 YYNGEE. There are 14 residues in the CDR3. V gave up 4 bases and J gave up 8 bases, with 16 bases separating them. The CDR3: CASSLGTPLDEQFF. The CDR3 DNA reads as TGTGCCAGCAGCCTCGGGACTCCCCTCGATGAGCAGTTCTTC.

The chain employs TRBV10-2 and TRBJ1-3, with TRBD1 identical over 9 bases. Germline V lookup: CDR1 WSHSY, CDR2 SAAADI. This CDR3 comprises 18 residues. V trimming: 6 bases; J trimming: 0 bases; junction bases outside the gene matches: 12. As DNA, the CDR3 is TGCGCCAGCAGAAGAGGGGGACAGGGCTACCACTCTGGAAACACCATATATTTT. As protein: CASRRGGQGYHSGNTIYF.

This clone was detected only once. The chain combines TRBV28 with TRBJ1-4; 10 nucleotides line up with TRBD1. Germline CDR1 reads MDHEN; CDR2 reads SYDVKM. The J segment lost 7 bases and the V segment lost 1 base, leaving 9 bases of the junction unmatched. CDR3 size: 17 residues. CDR3: CASSLFEGTGEVEKLFF. Here the CDR3 DNA reads TGTGCCAGCAGTTTATTCGAAGGGACAGGGGAGGTTGAAAAACTGTTTTTT.

The chain employs TRBV15 and TRBJ2-7, with D uncertain. V lost 5 bases and J 0 bases, leaving 8 bases between the germline ends. The CDR3 spans 13 residues. CDR1 is LNHNV and CDR2 is YYDKDF in the germline V gene (reference sequence). In DNA form, the CDR3 reads TGTGCCACCAGCGTACAGCTCTCCTACGAGCAGTACTTC. Translated: CATSVQLSYEQYF.

This chain links TRBV28 with TRBJ2-3; a weak D match, TRBD2 (5 bases). V was cut by 8 bases and J by 4 bases, with 10 bases left in between. Germline V gene lookup returns CDR1 MDHEN and CDR2 SYDVKM. The CDR3 loop spans 12 amino acids. The chain's CDR3 is CASGSGADTQYF. CDR3 in DNA: TGTGCCAGCGGAAGCGGCGCAGATACGCAGTATTTT.

The DNA of the CDR3 is TGTGCCAGCAGCAATTCGGCGGCAAGGGACACTGAAGCTTTCTTT. Residues: CASSNSAARDTEAFF. The chain couples TRBV6-6 to TRBJ1-1, with D hard to call. Germline values: CDR1 MNHNY, CDR2 SVGAGI (reference sequence). CDR3 length: 15 residues. The V end lost 6 bases, the J end lost 3 bases, and 17 bases lay between the germline ends.

This chain links TRBV2 with TRBJ2-7; weak D call: TRBD1 (6 bases). The CDR3 consists of 17 residues. Per germline, CDR1 SNHLY and CDR2 FYNNEI. V gave up 1 base and J gave up 2 bases, with 18 bases separating them. The CDR3 is CASSEGFEVRGTYEQYF. CDR3 nucleotide sequence: TGTGCCAGCAGTGAAGGTTTTGAGGTGAGGGGGACCTACGAGCAGTACTTC.

CDR3 bases: TGTGCCACCGCAGACCCCCCGAAGTTCACTGAAGCTTTCTTT. Translation: CATADPPKFTEAFF. V is TRBV10-3 and J is TRBJ1-1; D gene ambiguous. The CDR3 is 14 residues long. Germline V lookup: CDR1 ENHRY, CDR2 SYGVKD. Between the trimmed V and J ends, which lost 10 bases and 4 bases, there was a span of 19 bases.

This clone was detected only a few times. The gene calls are TRBV30 and TRBJ2-7; D ambiguous. CDR1 is GTSNPN and CDR2 is SVGIG in the germline V gene (reference sequence). The V end was cut by 5 bases, the J end by 2 bases, with 16 bases between. CDR3 length equals 14 residues. The CDR3, as DNA: TGTGCCTGGGGGTTTACAGCTAGAACCTACGAGCAGTACTTC. Translated, it gives CAWGFTARTYEQYF.

CDR3 sequence: CASSFTTALTDTQYF. The CDR3 DNA reads as TGTGCCAGCAGCTTCACTACAGCCTTAACAGATACGCAGTATTTT. The chain has TRBV11-2 and TRBJ2-3; D is uncertain. The CDR3 has 15 residues. V was clipped by 3 bases and J by 3 bases, with 13 bases between them. The germline CDR1 and CDR2 sequences are SGHAT and FQNNGV.

The gene calls are TRBV5-1 and TRBJ1-6; tentatively, D is TRBD1 (6 bases). The germline gives CDR1 SGHRS, CDR2 YFSETQ. V was clipped by 4 bases and J by 5 bases, with 10 bases between them. CDR3 length: 14 amino acids. For the CDR3, the DNA is TGCGCCAGCAGCCCGGGACACGATAATTCACCCCTCCACTTT. This codes for CASSPGHDNSPLHF.

This chain links TRBV19 with TRBJ2-5; D is uncertain. CDR3 length equals 12 residues. Germline V gene lookup returns CDR1 LNHDA and CDR2 SQIVND (reference sequence). Trimming cost V 4 bases and J 3 bases, with 6 bases left between them. For the CDR3, the DNA is TGTGCCAGTAGTACACGGGAAGAGACCCAGTACTTC. Protein product: CASSTREETQYF.

This rearrangement joins TRBV2 to TRBJ2-7, with TRBD2 as a possible D gene (6 bases). The CDR3 runs 15 residues. The germline V gene encodes CDR1 SNHLY and CDR2 FYNNEI. With 6 bases removed from V and 1 base from J, the gap between germline ends came to 16 bases. The CDR3 DNA follows: TGTGCCAGCAGGGGAGGAGCGGGCGAATCCTACGAGCAGTACTTC. Translated: CASRGGAGESYEQYF.

The rearrangement joins TRBV18 to TRBJ2-6, with 7 bases fitting TRBD1. The J segment lost 3 bases and the V segment lost 1 base, leaving 6 bases of the junction unmatched. Germline CDR1 KGHSH, CDR2 LQKENI. The CDR3 length is 17 residues. The CDR3 sequence is CASSPLQGVGGANVLTF. Here the CDR3 DNA reads TGTGCCAGCTCACCACTCCAGGGGGTAGGTGGGGCCAACGTCCTGACTTTC.

CDR3 DNA: TGTGCCAGCAGCGCTTCCCCGACAGGGACTTATGGCTACACCTTC. Translating it yields CASSASPTGTYGYTF. The chain has TRBV28 and TRBJ1-2; 7 positions agree with TRBD1. The CDR3 length is 15 residues. J was trimmed by 5 bases and V by 6 bases; bases with no gene match: 12. Germline V CDR1 and CDR2: MDHEN, SYDVKM.

This clone was seen only a few times. V and J are TRBV13 and TRBJ1-4; D may be TRBD1 (5 bases). V lost 0 bases and J 8 bases, leaving 13 bases between the germline ends. The germline V gene encodes CDR1 PRHDT and CDR2 FYEKMQ (reference sequence). The CDR3 covers 15 residues. The CDR3 bases are TGTGCCAGCAGCTTAGGCCGGCCGCAGGGAGAAAAACTGTTTTTT. Encoded protein: CASSLGRPQGEKLFF.